The T cell receptor (beta chain) under discussion was sequenced for a study of T cell changes during pregnancy in multiple sclerosis. Profiling relied on immunoSEQ multiplex PCR, and the TCRdb table lists in-frame clones only, not all of them. The table lists tens of thousands of clones, 90% to 95% of them singletons. This clonotype originated in a female donor with multiple sclerosis, enrolled in a pregnancy study. Sample: CD4+ T cells from peripheral blood mononuclear cells, taken in the third trimester of pregnancy.

CDR3: CASSTPGAGTDTQYF. In DNA, the CDR3 is TGTGCCAGCAGCACCCCGGGAGCCGGCACAGATACGCAGTATTTT. V is TRBV5-4 and J is TRBJ2-3; tentative D call: TRBD2 (6 bases). Looked up from germline, CDR1 is SGHNT and CDR2 is YYREEE (reference sequence). This CDR3 has 15 amino acids. V gave up 4 bases and J gave up 1 base, with 13 bases separating them.